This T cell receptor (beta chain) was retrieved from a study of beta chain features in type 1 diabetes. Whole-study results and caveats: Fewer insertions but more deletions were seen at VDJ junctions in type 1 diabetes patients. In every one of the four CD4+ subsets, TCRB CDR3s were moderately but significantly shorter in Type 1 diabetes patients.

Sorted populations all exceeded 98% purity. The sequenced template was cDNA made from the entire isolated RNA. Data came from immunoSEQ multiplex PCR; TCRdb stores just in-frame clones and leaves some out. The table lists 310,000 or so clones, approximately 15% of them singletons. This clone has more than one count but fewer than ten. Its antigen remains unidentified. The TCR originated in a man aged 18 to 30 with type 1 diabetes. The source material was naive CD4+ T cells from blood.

The CDR3 is CASSPQGFYGYTF. CDR3 DNA sequence: TGTGCCAGCAGTCCACAGGGATTCTATGGCTACACCTTC. The gene calls are TRBV28 and TRBJ1-2; D is perhaps TRBD1 (6 bases). The germline CDR1 and CDR2 sequences are MDHEN and SYDVKM. V dropped 5 bases and J dropped 4 bases, with 11 bases sitting between them. The CDR3 extends over 13 amino acids.